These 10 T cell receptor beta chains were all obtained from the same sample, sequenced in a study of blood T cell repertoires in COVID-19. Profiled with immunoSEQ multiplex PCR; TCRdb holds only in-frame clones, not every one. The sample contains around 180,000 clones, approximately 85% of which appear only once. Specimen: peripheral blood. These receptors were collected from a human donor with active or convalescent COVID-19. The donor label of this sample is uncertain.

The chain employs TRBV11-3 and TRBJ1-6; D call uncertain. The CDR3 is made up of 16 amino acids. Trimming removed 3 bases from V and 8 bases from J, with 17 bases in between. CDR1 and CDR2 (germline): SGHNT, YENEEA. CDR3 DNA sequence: TGTGCCAGCAGCTTCCAGCCGGGCCCGAGGGATTCACCCCTCCACTTT. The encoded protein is CASSFQPGPRDSPLHF.

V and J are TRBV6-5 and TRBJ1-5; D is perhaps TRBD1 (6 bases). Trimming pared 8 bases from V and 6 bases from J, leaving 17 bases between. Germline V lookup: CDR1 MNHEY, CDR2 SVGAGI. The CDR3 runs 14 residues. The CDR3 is CASAMEQGLQPQHF. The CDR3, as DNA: TGTGCCAGCGCAATGGAACAGGGCCTTCAGCCCCAGCATTTT.

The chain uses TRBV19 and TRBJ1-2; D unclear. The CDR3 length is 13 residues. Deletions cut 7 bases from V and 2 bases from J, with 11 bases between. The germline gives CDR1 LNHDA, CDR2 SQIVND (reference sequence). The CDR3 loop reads CASMRNGNYGYTF. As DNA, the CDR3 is TGTGCCAGTATGCGGAACGGCAACTATGGCTACACCTTC. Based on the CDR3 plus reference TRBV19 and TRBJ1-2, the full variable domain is DGGITQSPKYLFRKEGQNVTLSCEQNLNHDAMYWYRQDPGQGLRLIYYSQIVNDFQKGDIAEGYSVSREKKESFPLTVTSAQKNPTAFYLCASMRNGNYGYTFGSGTRLTVV.

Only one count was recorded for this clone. The CDR3 DNA reads TGTGCCAGCAGCGTAGACCGGGGGGCCTACAATGAGCAGTTCTTC. This sequence encodes CASSVDRGAYNEQFF. The chain links TRBV9 to TRBJ2-1, with 7 nucleotides matching TRBD2. This CDR3 region has 15 residues. Germline V gives CDR1 SGDLS, CDR2 YYNGEE. V dropped 0 bases and J dropped 2; count of bases not matched to a gene: 2.

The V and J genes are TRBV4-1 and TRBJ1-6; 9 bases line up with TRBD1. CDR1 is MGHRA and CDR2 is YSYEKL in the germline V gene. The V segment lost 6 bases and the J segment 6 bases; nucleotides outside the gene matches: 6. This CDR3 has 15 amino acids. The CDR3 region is CASSLQGQGNSPLHF. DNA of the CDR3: TGCGCCAGCAGTCTTCAGGGACAGGGTAATTCACCCCTCCACTTT.

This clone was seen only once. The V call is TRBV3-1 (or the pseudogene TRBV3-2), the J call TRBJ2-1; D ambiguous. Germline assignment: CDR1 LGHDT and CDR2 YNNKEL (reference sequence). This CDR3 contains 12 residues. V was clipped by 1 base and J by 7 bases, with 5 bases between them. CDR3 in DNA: TGTGCCAGCAGCCAAGTTTTAAATGAGCAGTTCTTC. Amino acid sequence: CASSQVLNEQFF.

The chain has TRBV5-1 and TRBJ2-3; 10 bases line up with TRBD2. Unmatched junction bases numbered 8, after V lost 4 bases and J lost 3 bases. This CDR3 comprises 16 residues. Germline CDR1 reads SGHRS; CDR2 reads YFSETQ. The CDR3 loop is CASSPLAGAGTDTQYF. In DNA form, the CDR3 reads TGCGCCAGCAGCCCGCTAGCGGGAGCGGGGACAGATACGCAGTATTTT.

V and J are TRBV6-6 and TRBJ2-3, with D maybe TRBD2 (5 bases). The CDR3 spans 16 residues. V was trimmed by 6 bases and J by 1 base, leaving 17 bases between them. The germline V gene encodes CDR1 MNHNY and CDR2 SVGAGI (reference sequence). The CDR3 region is CASSPGVGVRTDTQYF. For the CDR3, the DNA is TGTGCCAGCAGCCCCGGGGTCGGGGTACGCACAGATACGCAGTATTTT.

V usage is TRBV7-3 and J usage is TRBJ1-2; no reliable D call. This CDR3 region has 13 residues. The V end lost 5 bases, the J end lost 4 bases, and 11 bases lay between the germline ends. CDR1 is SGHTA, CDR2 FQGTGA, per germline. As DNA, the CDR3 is TGTGCCAGCAGCCCGGGGTCCGGCTATGGCTACACCTTC. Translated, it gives CASSPGSGYGYTF.

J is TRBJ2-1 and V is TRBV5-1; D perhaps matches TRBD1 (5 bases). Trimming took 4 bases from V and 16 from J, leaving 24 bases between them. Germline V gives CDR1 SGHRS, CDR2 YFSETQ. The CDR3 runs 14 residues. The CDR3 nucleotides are TGCGCCAGCAGCCCTCCGAACGAACCCTGGGGCCGTTTCTTC. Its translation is CASSPPNEPWGRFF.